This T cell receptor beta chain was recorded in a study of regulatory and conventional T cells in RAG deficiency. Assay used: immunoSEQ multiplex PCR; TCRdb lists only in-frame clones, some missing. In the table there are around 37,000 clones, 89% of which are singletons. These data are also associated with another study on regulatory T cells. This second study notes: The primer mix had 52 TRBV and 13 TRBJ primers.

Sequencing was done on a sample of CD8+ T cells sorted from blood. This sequence was found in a human donor in good health.

CDR3 region: CASSRSTSGQETQYF. As DNA, the CDR3 is TGCGCCAGCAGCCGATCCACTAGCGGCCAAGAGACCCAGTACTTC. This sequence joins TRBV5-1 and TRBJ2-5; 8 bases fit TRBD2. J lost 1 base, V lost 4 bases, and 6 bases had no gene match. This CDR3 contains 15 residues. Per the germline V gene, CDR1 is SGHRS and CDR2 is YFSETQ. Full variable domain (remainder filled in from reference TRBV5-1 and TRBJ2-5): KAGVTQTPRYLIKTRGQQVTLSCSPISGHRSVSWYQQTPGQGLQFLFEYFSETQRNKGNFPGRFSGRQFSNSRSEMNVSTLELGDSALYLCASSRSTSGQETQYFGPGTRLLVL.